Below, one T cell receptor beta chain is given with its context. Its antigen is not known. General study findings and limits: Tumor memory CD4+ T cell TCR gene usage was found to cluster with blood and lymph node memory CD4+ cells and with lymph node naive CD4+ cells. Whole repertoires were not studied in the larger cohort, only one V-J beta rearrangement.

Full-length variable regions came from constant-region reverse primers plus semi-nested Nested Universal Primer A PCR. TCRdb re-called the 5' RACE reads with MiXCR, one entry per CDR3 protein. The table records some 57,000 distinct CDR3 sequences, 17% of them present only once. Trimming cost V 1 base and J 7 bases, with 8 bases left between them. The CDR3 is 13 residues long. The germline V gene has CDR1 SGHTA and CDR2 FQGNSA. The specimen sequenced was naive CD4+ T cells sorted from blood. Subset: naive CD4+ T cells, CD4+CD45RA+CD25-. This TCR derives from a female donor with breast cancer. J is TRBJ1-5 and V is TRBV7-2; D gene unclear. The CDR3 DNA is TGTGCCAGCAGCTTAGTAGGCCCCCAGCCCCAGCATTTT. This encodes CASSLVGPQPQHF.